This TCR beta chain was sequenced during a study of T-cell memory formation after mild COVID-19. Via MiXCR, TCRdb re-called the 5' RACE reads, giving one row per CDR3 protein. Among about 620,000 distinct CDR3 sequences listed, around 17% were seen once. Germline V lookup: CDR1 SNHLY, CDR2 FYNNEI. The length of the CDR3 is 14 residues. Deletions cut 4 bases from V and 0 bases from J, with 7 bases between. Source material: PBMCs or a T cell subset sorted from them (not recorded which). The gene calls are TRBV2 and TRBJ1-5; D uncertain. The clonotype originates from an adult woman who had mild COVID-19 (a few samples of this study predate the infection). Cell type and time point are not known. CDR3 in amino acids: CASSAGYSNQPQHF. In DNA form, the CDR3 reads TGTGCCAGCAGTGCGGGGTATAGCAATCAGCCCCAGCATTTT.